Listed here are 31 T cell receptor beta chains from one sample, sequenced in a study of cytomegalovirus exposure and HLA in healthy donors. The PCR contained 60 Vbeta and 13 Jbeta primers. The method was immunoSEQ multiplex PCR; TCRdb's version includes in-frame clones alone and lacks a portion of them. The repertoire consists of about 59,000 clones, with about 69% occurring once and the leading ten covering about 6.8%. Sequencing was performed on PBMCs. Receptors were obtained from a man aged 30 to 45 in good health and CMV-seropositive.

This clone was recorded once. The chain has TRBV30 and TRBJ2-3; 7 bases are shared with TRBD2. CDR3 length equals 12 residues. V trimming: 2 bases; J trimming: 14 bases; junction bases outside the gene matches: 10. CDR1 and CDR2 (germline): GTSNPN, SVGIG (reference sequence). The chain's CDR3 is CAWSQRGAFAYF. CDR3 coding DNA: TGTGCCTGGAGTCAGCGGGGTGCATTTGCGTATTTT.

The J gene is TRBJ2-7, the V gene TRBV4-3; TRBD1 matches at 8 bases. The CDR3 is made up of 16 amino acids. CDR1 and CDR2 from the germline V gene are LGHNA and YSLEER. V was pared by 0 bases and J by 2 bases, with 6 bases of the junction left unmatched. The chain's CDR3 is CASSQDWETGAYEQYF. In DNA form, the CDR3 reads TGCGCCAGCAGCCAAGATTGGGAGACAGGGGCCTACGAGCAGTACTTC.

The chain has TRBV4-2 and TRBJ2-2; maybe TRBD1 (6 bases). This CDR3 contains 17 residues. Germline CDR1 and CDR2: LGHNA and YNFKEQ. The V and J ends lost 5 bases and 4 bases respectively, with 20 bases between them. The CDR3 loop reads CASSGPGQGYGTGELFF. The CDR3 DNA reads as TGTGCCAGCAGCGGACCCGGGCAGGGGTATGGCACCGGGGAGCTGTTTTTT.

This clone was seen a handful of times. The rearrangement links TRBV4-1 to TRBJ1-6; D gene unclear. Trimming pared 1 base from V and 7 bases from J, leaving 5 bases between. Germline lookup yields CDR1 MGHRA and CDR2 YSYEKL. The CDR3 has 13 amino acids. CDR3 amino acids: CASSQVQNSPLHF. The DNA for the CDR3 is TGCGCCAGCAGCCAAGTACAGAATTCACCCCTCCACTTT.

The J gene is TRBJ1-6, the V gene TRBV27; possible D gene TRBD1, 6 bases. The CDR3 loop spans 16 amino acids. Germline CDR1 and CDR2: MNHEY and SMNVEV (reference sequence). The germline V and J ends were trimmed by 2 bases and 8 bases, with 16 bases remaining between them. The CDR3 is CASSLKGDIGYSPLHF. The DNA for the CDR3 is TGTGCCAGCAGTTTAAAGGGGGACATCGGTTATTCACCCCTCCACTTT.

The CDR3 reads CASGFPRGGYTEAFF. CDR3 DNA: TGTGCTAGTGGTTTCCCAAGGGGGGGTTACACTGAAGCTTTCTTT. The genes are TRBV12-5 and TRBJ1-1; D is possibly TRBD1 (6 bases). CDR1 and CDR2 from the germline V gene are LGHNT and FRNRAP. The CDR3 extends over 15 amino acids. V lost 3 bases and J lost 3, with 14 bases in between.

This clone was seen only a few times. The chain joins TRBV6-5 to TRBJ1-2; TRBD1 matches at 10 bases. Germline lookup yields CDR1 MNHEY and CDR2 SVGAGI. Trimming removed 4 bases from V and 4 bases from J; junction bases left unmatched: 6. This CDR3 has 15 amino acids. CDR3 region: CASSFDRGQGYGYTF. The CDR3 nucleotides read TGTGCCAGCAGTTTTGACAGGGGGCAAGGCTATGGCTACACCTTC.

The rearrangement joins TRBV6-5 to TRBJ1-2, with D tentatively TRBD1 (6 bases). CDR1 is MNHEY and CDR2 is SVGAGI in the germline V gene. Trimming took off 8 bases at V and 2 bases at J, with 9 bases between the two ends. The CDR3 totals 12 residues. In nucleotides, the CDR3 is TGTGCCAGCGGGCAGGGGAACTATGGCTACACCTTC. It yields the protein CASGQGNYGYTF.

This clone showed up just once. The chain has TRBV5-4 and TRBJ2-1; 9 bases line up with TRBD1. Germline V gene lookup returns CDR1 SGHNT and CDR2 YYREEE (reference sequence). V gave up 0 bases and J gave up 4 bases; unmatched junction bases: 2. This CDR3 contains 15 residues. CDR3 protein: CASSLGQGEYNEQFF. The CDR3 region has the DNA TGTGCCAGCAGCTTGGGACAGGGGGAATACAATGAGCAGTTCTTC.

The chain employs TRBV4-3 and TRBJ1-2, with TRBD1 identical over 9 bases. Unmatched junction bases numbered 1, after V lost 1 base and J lost 4 bases. The CDR3 spans 14 residues. Germline V gene data show CDR1 as LGHNA and CDR2 as YSLEER. The CDR3 DNA follows: TGCGCCAGCAGCCAAGCGACAGGGGGCTATGGCTACACCTTC. It specifies CASSQATGGYGYTF.

This chain links TRBV18 with TRBJ1-1; 9 bases map to TRBD1. Germline values: CDR1 KGHSH, CDR2 LQKENI. CDR3 length equals 16 residues. With 3 bases clipped from V and 4 bases from J, the junction kept 9 bases outside the gene matches. CDR3 in amino acids: CASSPSDRGRGTEAFF. CDR3 nucleotide sequence: TGTGCCAGCTCACCTTCGGACAGGGGTAGGGGCACTGAAGCTTTCTTT. Variable domain in full (rest from reference TRBV18 and TRBJ1-1): NAGVMQNPRHLVRRRGQEARLRCSPMKGHSHVYWYRQLPEEGLKFMVYLQKENIIDESGMPKERFSAEFPKEGPSILRIQQVVRGDSAAYFCASSPSDRGRGTEAFFGQGTRLTVV.

The chain couples TRBV4-3 to TRBJ1-1; no firm D call. Germline V gene data show CDR1 as LGHNA and CDR2 as YSLEER. The CDR3 extends over 14 amino acids. V was clipped by 3 bases and J by 1 base, with 9 bases between them. The CDR3 DNA sequence: TGCGCCAGCAGCCACCAAGGGAGGAACACTGAAGCTTTCTTT. Its protein is CASSHQGRNTEAFF.

V usage is TRBV5-5 and J usage is TRBJ2-7, with TRBD2 matching over 9 bases. The CDR3 is made up of 18 amino acids. Trimming took 4 bases from V and 0 from J; bases not matched to a gene: 14. Looked up from germline, CDR1 is SGHKS and CDR2 is YYEKEE (reference sequence). The chain's CDR3 is CASSHDPTSGPLSYEQYF. The CDR3 DNA reads TGTGCCAGCAGCCATGATCCTACTAGCGGGCCCCTCTCCTACGAGCAGTACTTC.

This chain links TRBV13 with TRBJ1-1, with TRBD1 identical over 9 bases. CDR3 length equals 14 residues. The germline V gene encodes CDR1 PRHDT and CDR2 FYEKMQ (reference sequence). After removal of 5 bases from V and 4 bases from J, the junction contained 5 bases not matched to a gene. The CDR3 nucleotides are TGTGCCAGCAGCACCGGACAGGGGATCACTGAAGCTTTCTTT. Protein: CASSTGQGITEAFF.

The chain carries TRBV4-2 and TRBJ2-7; D might be TRBD1 (5 bases). V was shortened by 5 bases and J by 6 bases, with 14 bases between the two germline ends. Germline CDR1 LGHNA, CDR2 YNFKEQ. The CDR3 spans 13 residues. In DNA, the CDR3 is TGTGCCAGCAGCGGCAGGGCGTCTGGCGAGCAGTACTTC. It translates to CASSGRASGEQYF.

The chain has TRBV5-1 and TRBJ1-2; 8 bases are a match to TRBD1. Germline CDR1 and CDR2: SGHRS and YFSETQ. The V and J ends lost 4 bases and 4 bases, in that order; junction bases with no gene match: 9. This CDR3 is built from 15 residues. CDR3 sequence reads: CASSTGQVALYGYTF. The CDR3 DNA reads as TGCGCCAGCAGCACGGGACAGGTTGCCCTCTATGGCTACACCTTC.

The J gene is TRBJ1-2, the V gene TRBV7-9, with TRBD1 matching over 7 bases. This CDR3 contains 16 residues. Germline CDR1 is SEHNR and CDR2 is FQNEAQ (reference sequence). V dropped 1 base and J dropped 8; count of bases not matched to a gene: 13. The CDR3 bases are TGTGCCAGCAGCTTAGGGGGGACAGTCCCTAGTTGGGGCTACACCTTC. Encoded protein: CASSLGGTVPSWGYTF.

This clone appeared a single time. This chain joins TRBV7-2 and TRBJ2-1, with TRBD2 matching over 9 bases. Germline V lookup: CDR1 SGHTA, CDR2 FQGNSA. The trim removed 10 bases at V and 3 bases at J, leaving 7 bases unmatched. This CDR3 comprises 14 residues. The CDR3 nucleotides read TGTGCCACCCCAGGGCGGGGGGGCTACAATGAGCAGTTCTTC. Its translation: CATPGRGGYNEQFF.

The CDR3 loop is CASSLVTGTEAFF. CDR3 in DNA: TGTGCCAGCAGCTTGGTGACGGGGACTGAAGCTTTCTTT. V and J are TRBV5-4 and TRBJ1-1; unclear D gene. V was cut by 0 bases and J by 5 bases, with 8 bases left in between. The germline CDR1 and CDR2 sequences are SGHNT and YYREEE (reference sequence). The CDR3 extends over 13 amino acids. Based on the CDR3 plus reference TRBV5-4 and TRBJ1-1, the full variable domain is ETGVTQSPTHLIKTRGQQVTLRCSSQSGHNTVSWYQQALGQGPQFIFQYYREEENGRGNFPPRFSGLQFPNYSSELNVNALELDDSALYLCASSLVTGTEAFFGQGTRLTVV.

The chain links TRBV21-1 to TRBJ2-2; TRBD1 was called by the table and not checked on the DNA. TRBV21-1 is annotated as a pseudogene. This CDR3 has 16 residues. Here the CDR3 reads CASSSHRKRNTGELFF. The CDR3 DNA reads TGTGCCAGCAGCTCACACAGGAAGAGAAACACCGGGGAGCTGTTTTTT.

V gene TRBV5-5 combines with J gene TRBJ1-4; D is perhaps TRBD1 (5 bases). Germline loops: CDR1 SGHKS, CDR2 YYEKEE (reference sequence). V was shortened by 4 bases and J by 5 bases, with 15 bases between the two germline ends. This CDR3 comprises 15 residues. This chain's CDR3 is CASSRAGGGNEKLFF. The CDR3 coding sequence is TGTGCCAGCAGCCGCGCCGGGGGGGGGAATGAAAAACTGTTTTTT.

J is TRBJ1-1 and V is TRBV30; a weak D match, TRBD1 (5 bases). The ends were cut back, 5 bases at V and 3 bases at J, with 10 bases in the middle. This CDR3 has 12 amino acids. Per the germline V gene, CDR1 is GTSNPN and CDR2 is SVGIG (reference sequence). CDR3 loop: CAWAPGHTEAFF. CDR3 bases: TGTGCCTGGGCCCCAGGGCACACTGAAGCTTTCTTT.

V gene TRBV9 combines with J gene TRBJ2-7; 8 bases match TRBD2. V lost 0 bases and J lost 7; bases outside the gene matches: 12. The germline V gene has CDR1 SGDLS and CDR2 YYNGEE. This CDR3 region has 16 residues. The CDR3 DNA reads as TGTGCCAGCAGCGTAGGCCATCTCTCGGGGGGGTTTGAGCAGTACTTC. Residues: CASSVGHLSGGFEQYF.

This chain connects TRBV2 to TRBJ2-3; D perhaps matches TRBD1 (6 bases). V lost 7 bases and J lost 12, with 17 bases in between. The CDR3 loop spans 12 amino acids. Germline CDR1 SNHLY, CDR2 FYNNEI. CDR3 DNA sequence: TGTGCCAGCACTAAAGACAGGCAGGTTCAGTATTTT. Amino acids: CASTKDRQVQYF.

The rearrangement joins TRBV6-5 to TRBJ2-3; 7 nucleotides line up with TRBD1. Germline values: CDR1 MNHEY, CDR2 SVGAGI. With 2 bases clipped from V and 0 bases from J, the junction kept 2 bases outside the gene matches. The CDR3 length is 15 residues. CDR3 sequence: CASSYDRASTDTQYF. Here the CDR3 DNA reads TGTGCCAGCAGTTACGACAGGGCGAGCACAGATACGCAGTATTTT.

V gene TRBV5-6 combines with J gene TRBJ1-2, with a tentative D call TRBD1 (5 bases). This CDR3 is 13 amino acids long. Germline V gene sequence: CDR1 SGHDT, CDR2 YYEEEE. Trimming shortened V by 3 bases and J by 2 bases, and 8 bases separated the two germline ends. CDR3 region: CASSSTANYGYTF. CDR3 DNA: TGTGCCAGCAGCTCGACAGCGAACTATGGCTACACCTTC.

This rearrangement joins TRBV5-5 to TRBJ1-5; 11 positions match TRBD1. The CDR3 is made up of 14 amino acids. The germline gives CDR1 SGHKS, CDR2 YYEKEE (reference sequence). Losses at the gene ends were 4 bases for V and 6 bases for J; bases not matched to a gene: 3. CDR3 coding DNA: TGTGCCAGCAGCAGGACAGGGGGCAGTCAGCCCCAGCATTTT. Translated, it gives CASSRTGGSQPQHF.

The J gene is TRBJ2-5, the V gene TRBV30; 10 nucleotides line up with TRBD2. CDR3 length: 14 amino acids. In germline, CDR1 is GTSNPN, CDR2 SVGIG (reference sequence). The J segment lost 1 base and the V segment lost 4 bases, leaving 3 bases of the junction unmatched. For the CDR3, the DNA is TGTGCCTGGACTAGCGGGGGCCCCCAAGAGACCCAGTACTTC. This codes for CAWTSGGPQETQYF.

The chain uses TRBV7-3 and TRBJ2-1; 7 positions match TRBD2. This CDR3 is 14 amino acids long. The J segment lost 7 bases and the V segment lost 2 bases, leaving 5 bases of the junction unmatched. The germline gives CDR1 SGHTA, CDR2 FQGTGA. CDR3 in DNA: TGTGCCAGCAGCTTAGGTGGGGGAGGGAATGAGCAGTTCTTC. It yields the protein CASSLGGGGNEQFF.

V and J are TRBV7-6 and TRBJ2-5; D may be TRBD2 (5 bases). Germline V lookup: CDR1 SGHVS, CDR2 FNYEAQ. Trimming pared 4 bases from V and 5 bases from J, leaving 11 bases between. This CDR3 is 13 amino acids long. In nucleotides, the CDR3 is TGTGCCAGCAGCTCTCCTTGGGAGGAGACCCAGTACTTC. Amino acids: CASSSPWEETQYF. The variable domain in full, completed from reference TRBV7-6 and TRBJ2-5, reads GAGVSQSPRYKVTKRGQDVALRCDPISGHVSLYWYRQALGQGPEFLTYFNYEAQQDKSGLPNDRFSAERPEGSISTLTIQRTEQRDSAMYRCASSSPWEETQYFGPGTRLLVL.

V and J are TRBV11-2 and TRBJ2-2, with no clear D. This CDR3 is built from 13 residues. Trimming removed 0 bases at V and 8 bases at J, with 7 bases between. CDR1 SGHAT and CDR2 FQNNGV come from the germline V gene. The CDR3 protein is CASSLESLGELFF. CDR3 nucleotides: TGTGCCAGCAGCTTAGAATCCCTAGGGGAGCTGTTTTTT.